What follows are 18 T cell receptor beta chains derived from one specimen sequenced in a study of blood T cell repertoires in COVID-19. Produced via immunoSEQ multiplex PCR; TCRdb's table is partial and in-frame only. The profile shows 150,000 to 200,000 clones, more than 75% of them singletons. Sequencing used peripheral blood. All receptors derive from a human donor in a cohort sampled during active COVID-19.

This clone was detected only a few times. The chain has TRBV5-4 and TRBJ2-7; perhaps TRBD1 as D (7 bases). The CDR3 length is 14 residues. V was cut by 1 base and J by 5 bases, with 13 bases left in between. CDR1 and CDR2 (germline): SGHNT, YYREEE (reference sequence). The DNA of the CDR3 is TGTGCCAGCAGCTTGAAACAGGGGAGGAACGAGCAGTACTTC. Translating it yields CASSLKQGRNEQYF.

The J gene is TRBJ2-3, the V gene TRBV5-4; no definite D call. The V gene lost 4 bases and the J gene lost 2 bases, with 8 bases spanning the gap. CDR3 length: 13 residues. Germline values: CDR1 SGHNT, CDR2 YYREEE (reference sequence). The CDR3 sequence: CASSKQNTDTQYF. The CDR3 DNA follows: TGTGCCAGCAGCAAACAGAACACAGATACGCAGTATTTT.

The chain is built from TRBV7-2 and TRBJ2-1; 7 positions match TRBD2. The germline V gene encodes CDR1 SGHTA and CDR2 FQGNSA. The ends lost 1 base at V and 10 bases at J; junction bases unmatched: 7. The CDR3 spans 14 residues. The CDR3 coding sequence is TGTGCCAGCAGCTTAGATAGGCCTAGCGGCGAGCAGTTCTTC. Its translation: CASSLDRPSGEQFF.

This clone was detected once. The genes are TRBV21-1 and TRBJ2-7; TRBD2, the D gene given by the table, was not confirmed from the DNA. TRBV21-1 is a pseudogene segment. The CDR3 runs 16 residues. CDR3 protein: CASSKGAVQTNHEQYF. Here the CDR3 DNA reads TGTGCCAGCAGCAAAGGTGCAGTACAAACTAACCACGAGCAGTACTTC.

The J gene is TRBJ2-7, the V gene TRBV7-9; D perhaps matches TRBD1 (6 bases). With 5 bases removed from V and 3 bases from J, the gap between germline ends came to 14 bases. The CDR3 runs 14 residues. Germline CDR1 SEHNR, CDR2 FQNEAQ (reference sequence). CDR3 amino acids: CASSPPGHNYEQYF. The CDR3 DNA reads TGTGCCAGCAGCCCCCCGGGACACAACTACGAGCAGTACTTC.

This rearrangement joins TRBV24-1 to TRBJ2-3; D is ambiguous. Germline loops: CDR1 KGHDR, CDR2 SFDVKD. This CDR3 comprises 13 residues. The V end lost 1 base, the J end lost 1 base, and 2 bases lay between the germline ends. The CDR3 spells CATSDFGTDTQYF. The CDR3 nucleotides read TGTGCCACCAGTGATTTCGGCACAGATACGCAGTATTTT.

The chain employs TRBV28 and TRBJ2-1; D gene unclear. This CDR3 has 12 amino acids. Germline V CDR1 and CDR2: MDHEN, SYDVKM. Trimming left V 4 bases short and J 8 bases short, with 9 bases between. The CDR3 sequence: CASSSSGYEQFF. As DNA, the CDR3 is TGTGCCAGCAGTTCATCCGGGTATGAGCAGTTCTTC. The whole variable domain, filled in from reference TRBV28 and TRBJ2-1, reads DVKVTQSSRYLVKRTGEKVFLECVQDMDHENMFWYRQDPGLGLRLIYFSYDVKMKEKGDIPEGYSVSREKKERFSLILESASTNQTSMYLCASSSSGYEQFFGPGTRLTVL.

The chain combines TRBV2 with TRBJ1-5; 8 bases are a match to TRBD1. V trimming: 3 bases; J trimming: 7 bases; junction bases outside the gene matches: 8. From germline, CDR1 is SNHLY and CDR2 FYNNEI. The CDR3 is 15 amino acids. Here the CDR3 reads CASSDGQGADQPQHF. CDR3 sequence (DNA): TGTGCCAGCAGTGACGGCCAGGGGGCCGACCAGCCCCAGCATTTT.

This clone appeared once. This chain uses TRBV10-1 with TRBJ1-2, with 11 bases matching TRBD1. The germline V gene has CDR1 WNHNN and CDR2 SYGVQD (reference sequence). The CDR3 contains 15 residues. V trimming: 4 bases; J trimming: 4 bases; junction bases outside the gene matches: 5. CDR3 DNA: TGCGCCAGCAGTGCAGGACAGGGGGCCCCCTATGGCTACACCTTC. Translated: CASSAGQGAPYGYTF.

This chain joins TRBV4-3 and TRBJ1-2; D is unresolved. V was pared by 0 bases and J by 8 bases, with 7 bases between. This CDR3 comprises 12 residues. The V gene's germline CDR1 is LGHNA and CDR2 YSLEER. Written as DNA, the CDR3 is TGCGCCAGCAGCCAAGATGCGGGGGGCTACACCTTC. It encodes CASSQDAGGYTF.

V is TRBV2 and J is TRBJ1-6; D remains unclear. CDR3 length: 17 residues. Germline V lookup: CDR1 SNHLY, CDR2 FYNNEI. V was shortened by 3 bases and J by 9 bases, with 21 bases between the two germline ends. This CDR3 reads CASSEFPRRDIGSPLHF. CDR3 nucleotides: TGTGCCAGCAGTGAGTTTCCAAGGCGCGACATCGGTTCACCCCTCCACTTT.

This clone came up a few times. This sequence joins TRBV10-2 and TRBJ2-5; 12 bases map to TRBD1. V gave up 7 bases and J gave up 13 bases; unmatched junction bases: 7. Looked up from germline, CDR1 is WSHSY and CDR2 is SAAADI. The CDR3 covers 12 residues. The CDR3 DNA reads as TGCGCCAGCAAGGGGACAGGGGGCCTCTGGTACTTC. Amino acids: CASKGTGGLWYF.

The chain couples TRBV12-3 or TRBV12-4 to TRBJ2-1; D is perhaps TRBD2 (6 bases). The V gene lost 3 bases and the J gene lost 8 bases, with 11 bases spanning the gap. This CDR3 comprises 13 residues. DNA of the CDR3: TGTGCCAGCAGTTTCGGGACTCGCGATGAGCAGTTCTTC. It is translated as CASSFGTRDEQFF.

The chain couples TRBV27 to TRBJ2-3; D remains unclear. The CDR3 sequence is 13 residues long. Germline V gene sequence: CDR1 MNHEY, CDR2 SMNVEV (reference sequence). Trimming removed 3 bases at V and 0 bases at J, with 4 bases between. CDR3 in amino acids: CASSFLSTDTQYF. Written as DNA, the CDR3 is TGTGCCAGCAGTTTCCTGAGCACAGATACGCAGTATTTT.

The chain carries TRBV4-1 and TRBJ1-6; TRBD1 aligns across 10 bases. There are 15 residues in the CDR3. The V segment lost 4 bases and the J segment 8 bases; nucleotides outside the gene matches: 5. In germline, CDR1 is MGHRA, CDR2 YSYEKL. As DNA, the CDR3 is TGCGCCAGCAGCCCCAGACAGGGGGCTTATTCACCCCTCCACTTT. It yields the protein CASSPRQGAYSPLHF.

The rearrangement uses TRBV10-2 and TRBJ2-1, with D possibly being TRBD1 (6 bases). The germline V and J ends were trimmed by 10 bases and 11 bases, with 12 bases remaining between them. The CDR3 length is 10 residues. Germline CDR1 WSHSY, CDR2 SAAADI. CDR3 protein: CATLQGKQFF. For the CDR3, the DNA is TGCGCCACACTACAGGGTAAGCAGTTCTTC.

This clone has a handful of counts. The rearrangement links TRBV28 to TRBJ1-5; 8 bases align to TRBD1. CDR1 MDHEN and CDR2 SYDVKM come from the germline V gene. Trimming cost V 3 bases and J 4 bases; bases outside gene matches: 8. The CDR3 totals 16 residues. This CDR3 reads CASSFRTGMGNQPQHF. Written as DNA, the CDR3 is TGTGCCAGCAGTTTTCGGACAGGGATGGGGAATCAGCCCCAGCATTTT.

The J gene is TRBJ1-1, the V gene TRBV16, with TRBD1 identical over 8 bases. There are 15 residues in the CDR3. V lost 5 bases and J lost 1; bases outside the gene matches: 6. CDR1 and CDR2 (germline): KGHSY, FQNENV. CDR3 loop: CASSYSQGANTEAFF. In nucleotides, the CDR3 is TGTGCCAGCAGCTACTCCCAGGGGGCGAACACTGAAGCTTTCTTT.